The 3 T cell receptor beta chains below were found in one sample sequenced in a study of blood T cell repertoires in COVID-19. Sequenced by immunoSEQ multiplex PCR; TCRdb stores in-frame clones only, minus some. The table records approximately 300,000 clones, approximately 81% of them present only once. The source material was PBMCs or T cells enriched from blood (not recorded which). Receptors were obtained from a woman aged 25 to 39 who had been exposed to COVID-19.

This clone is a singleton in its sample. The chain links TRBV6-5 to TRBJ2-5; D perhaps matches TRBD2 (5 bases). With 7 bases removed from V and 4 bases from J, the gap between germline ends came to 13 bases. Germline CDR1 and CDR2: MNHEY and SVGAGI. The CDR3 sequence is 13 residues long. CDR3 sequence reads: CASIPVAGETQYF. The CDR3 DNA reads as TGTGCCAGCATCCCGGTGGCGGGAGAGACCCAGTACTTC.

The chain is built from TRBV2 and TRBJ1-5; 7 bases match TRBD1. This CDR3 region has 14 residues. Unmatched junction bases numbered 2, after V lost 6 bases and J lost 0 bases. CDR1 and CDR2 (germline): SNHLY, FYNNEI. The CDR3 coding sequence is TGTGCCAGCAGGGGACAGATTAGCAATCAGCCCCAGCATTTT. Protein product: CASRGQISNQPQHF.

The chain employs TRBV9 and TRBJ2-1; D possibly corresponds to TRBD2 (5 bases). V lost 2 bases and J lost 0, with 9 bases in between. The CDR3 runs to 15 residues. The germline V gene has CDR1 SGDLS and CDR2 YYNGEE. The CDR3 DNA is TGTGCCAGCAGCGTTAGTACTAGCTCCTACAATGAGCAGTTCTTC. Its translation is CASSVSTSSYNEQFF.